The subject of this entry is one T cell receptor (beta chain). Antigen unknown. These data come from a study of cytomegalovirus exposure and HLA in healthy donors. Study results and caveats: There were several of the most significant clusters that appeared linked to common viral pathogens in a later analysis. Across donors, sequencing depth was assumed by presence/absence analyses to be roughly uniform.

The PCR ran on 60 Vbeta and 13 Jbeta primers. Assay used: immunoSEQ multiplex PCR; TCRdb lists only in-frame clones, some missing. The sample has 120,000 to 150,000 clones; 75% are singletons. The clonotype comes from a man in his forties or fifties in good health and CMV-seronegative. Sequenced material: PBMCs.

The DNA of the CDR3 is TGTGCCAGCAGTCCCCCGACAGGCGGAGGCACTGAAGCTTTCTTT. This translates into CASSPPTGGGTEAFF. The gene calls are TRBV28 and TRBJ1-1; D is perhaps TRBD1 (6 bases). Trimming removed 5 bases at V and 4 bases at J, with 17 bases between. CDR3 size: 15 residues. The germline CDR1 and CDR2 sequences are MDHEN and SYDVKM. The whole variable domain, remainder taken from reference TRBV28 and TRBJ1-1, is DVKVTQSSRYLVKRTGEKVFLECVQDMDHENMFWYRQDPGLGLRLIYFSYDVKMKEKGDIPEGYSVSREKKERFSLILESASTNQTSMYLCASSPPTGGGTEAFFGQGTRLTVV.